This TCR beta chain was sequenced in a study of cytotoxic CD8 clonotypes in ibrutinib-treated CLL. The protocol was immunoSEQ multiplex PCR, while the TCRdb copy is restricted to in-frame clones and leaves out a portion. Altogether about 68,000 clones are present, 80% being singletons, with the ten largest covering roughly 7.7%. The specimen comprised PBMCs, sampled at disease progression, from a patient treated with ibrutinib. The sequence was collected from a human donor with chronic lymphocytic leukemia.

The CDR3 bases are TGTGCCAGCAGTCCACCCGGCCCTGGGGCCAACGTCCTGACTTTC. This encodes CASSPPGPGANVLTF. The chain employs TRBV6-6 and TRBJ2-6; D unresolved. The V and J ends lost 5 bases and 2 bases respectively, with 10 bases between them. The CDR3 sequence is 15 residues long. CDR1 and CDR2 (germline): MNHNY, SVGAGI (reference sequence).